Following are 25 T cell receptor beta chains from one sample sequenced in a study of early T cells in non-severe SARS-CoV-2 infection. TCRdb ran MiXCR on the 5' RACE reads and lists one entry per CDR3 protein. The data hold over 95,000 distinct CDR3 sequences, with around 16% observed a single time. Sample: whole blood. Receptor source: an adult who was a healthcare worker with PCR-confirmed SARS-CoV-2 infection or an uninfected control (not recorded which).

This clonotype was counted many times. The V and J genes are TRBV18 and TRBJ1-1; TRBD1 matches at 9 bases. There are 14 residues in the CDR3. With V trimmed by 3 bases and J by 5 bases, 4 bases remained unmatched. Germline loops: CDR1 KGHSH, CDR2 LQKENI. The CDR3 sequence is CASSPGTGRTEAFF. The CDR3, as DNA: TGTGCCAGCTCACCCGGGACAGGGCGGACTGAAGCTTTCTTT.

This clonotype has only a few counts. This rearrangement joins TRBV20-1 to TRBJ1-1; D not resolved. CDR1 DFQATT and CDR2 SNEGSKA come from the germline V gene (reference sequence). Trimming cost V 2 bases and J 0 bases, with 7 bases left between them. The CDR3 covers 13 residues. Here the CDR3 DNA reads TGCAGTGCTAGACCACAGATGAACACTGAAGCTTTCTTT. Translating gives CSARPQMNTEAFF.

The chain is built from TRBV14 and TRBJ1-3, with TRBD1 as a possible D gene (5 bases). Trimming cost V 6 bases and J 5 bases, with 8 bases left between them. This CDR3 is 12 amino acids long. CDR1 and CDR2 from the germline V gene are SGHDN and FVKESK. The CDR3 here is CASSRQRNTIYF. The CDR3 DNA reads TGTGCCAGCAGTCGACAGCGAAACACCATATATTTT.

The rearrangement uses TRBV7-8 and TRBJ2-3; maybe TRBD2 (7 bases). Trimming pared 1 base from V and 3 bases from J, leaving 11 bases between. Germline V gives CDR1 SGHVS, CDR2 FQNEAQ. The CDR3 has 15 residues. As DNA, the CDR3 is TGTGCCAGCAGCTTAGGGCGGGGGCTAACAGATACGCAGTATTTT. Translated: CASSLGRGLTDTQYF. Based on the CDR3 plus reference TRBV7-8 and TRBJ2-3, the full variable domain is GAGVSQSPRYKVAKRGQDVALRCDPISGHVSLFWYQQALGQGPEFLTYFQNEAQLDKSGLPSDRFFAERPEGSVSTLKIQRTQQEDSAVYLCASSLGRGLTDTQYFGPGTRLTVL.

This sequence joins TRBV12-3 or TRBV12-4 and TRBJ1-2; D gene uncertain. V was shortened by 3 bases and J by 4 bases, with 15 bases between the two germline ends. The CDR3 is 15 residues long. The CDR3 region has the DNA TGTGCCAGCAGTTTGTATGAAGGCAGGTTCTATGGCTACACCTTC. This translates into CASSLYEGRFYGYTF.

The gene calls are TRBV28 and TRBJ2-5; tentatively, D is TRBD2 (5 bases). Germline V lookup: CDR1 MDHEN, CDR2 SYDVKM. CDR3 length equals 18 residues. V was trimmed by 7 bases and J by 5 bases, leaving 29 bases between them. The DNA of the CDR3 is TGTGCCAGCATTTCGCCCGGGATCGGGGTCTCCCCTGGGGAGACCCAGTACTTC. Amino acids: CASISPGIGVSPGETQYF.

This chain connects TRBV12-3 or TRBV12-4 to TRBJ1-6, with 7 bases fitting TRBD1. The CDR3 loop spans 16 amino acids. The J segment lost 2 bases and the V segment lost 7 bases, leaving 8 bases of the junction unmatched. The CDR3 sequence is CASTDREGTYNSPLHF. The DNA of the CDR3 is TGTGCCAGCACAGACAGGGAAGGGACCTATAATTCACCCCTCCACTTT.

V and J are TRBV20-1 and TRBJ2-7; tentatively, D is TRBD1 (6 bases). In germline, CDR1 is DFQATT, CDR2 SNEGSKA (reference sequence). V gave up 2 bases and J gave up 1 base, with 12 bases separating them. This CDR3 comprises 14 residues. As DNA, the CDR3 is TGCAGTGCTAGACCGGCAGGGGTATCCTACGAGCAGTACTTC. This translates into CSARPAGVSYEQYF.

The V gene is TRBV12-3 or TRBV12-4, the J gene TRBJ2-1; no reliable D call. This CDR3 comprises 15 residues. The ends were cut back, 5 bases at V and 4 bases at J, with 15 bases in the middle. The CDR3 loop reads CASSHSVRQYNEQFF. The CDR3 DNA sequence: TGTGCCAGCAGTCACTCAGTCAGGCAGTACAATGAGCAGTTCTTC.

The genes are TRBV12-3 or TRBV12-4 and TRBJ1-1; D is perhaps TRBD1 (6 bases). The CDR3 covers 13 residues. Trimming removed 6 bases from V and 3 bases from J, with 11 bases in between. CDR3 sequence (DNA): TGTGCCAGCAGACGAAGGGGGGACACTGAAGCTTTCTTT. Amino acid sequence: CASRRRGDTEAFF.

This clonotype was seen only a few times. The chain carries TRBV20-1 and TRBJ1-1; D is unclear. Germline CDR1 is DFQATT and CDR2 is SNEGSKA (reference sequence). With 0 bases removed from V and 7 bases from J, the gap between germline ends came to 12 bases. This CDR3 contains 13 residues. In DNA form, the CDR3 reads TGCAGTGCTAGAGATTCGAGCGGTGGTGAAGCTTTCTTT. Encoded protein: CSARDSSGGEAFF.

This clonotype was seen at least ten times. The rearrangement links TRBV19 to TRBJ2-1, with 9 bases matching TRBD1. Trimming took 6 bases from V and 5 from J; bases not matched to a gene: 2. The CDR3 sequence is 13 residues long. Germline V lookup: CDR1 LNHDA, CDR2 SQIVND (reference sequence). The CDR3 region is CASSWDRDNEQFF. CDR3 coding DNA: TGTGCCAGTAGCTGGGACAGGGACAATGAGCAGTTCTTC.

The chain employs TRBV12-3 or TRBV12-4 and TRBJ2-7; 8 bases align to TRBD2. This CDR3 contains 15 residues. The ends lost 4 bases at V and 0 bases at J; junction bases unmatched: 5. CDR3: CASSSTAGGSYEQYF. The DNA of the CDR3 is TGTGCCAGCAGTTCTACCGCGGGGGGCTCCTACGAGCAGTACTTC.

This clonotype was counted a few times. This chain connects TRBV7-6 to TRBJ2-3, with 10 nucleotides matching TRBD2. Germline-derived CDR1 and CDR2 are SGHVS and FNYEAQ. V lost 2 bases to trimming and J lost 6 bases; unmatched junction nucleotides: 2. The CDR3 has 14 amino acids. The CDR3 DNA sequence: TGTGCCAGCAGCTTAAATAGCGGGGGGGATACGCAGTATTTT. Translation: CASSLNSGGDTQYF.

The chain recombines TRBV7-9 with TRBJ1-1; D unresolved. Deletions cut 2 bases from V and 11 bases from J, with 18 bases between. Per germline, CDR1 SEHNR and CDR2 FQNEAQ (reference sequence). This CDR3 is built from 14 residues. The CDR3 region has the DNA TGTGCCAGCAGCTTAAGTTTGGAGTCATTTTGGGCTTTCTTT. Its protein is CASSLSLESFWAFF.

This clonotype was recorded at least ten times. This chain joins TRBV29-1 and TRBJ2-1; no firm D call. The CDR3 extends over 14 amino acids. With 3 bases removed from V and 0 bases from J, the gap between germline ends came to 9 bases. CDR1 SQVTM and CDR2 ANQGSEA come from the germline V gene. The CDR3 spells CSVDSFRSYNEQFF. CDR3 in DNA: TGCAGCGTTGATTCGTTTCGCTCCTACAATGAGCAGTTCTTC.

This clonotype showed up just a few times. V gene TRBV24-1 combines with J gene TRBJ2-2, with D possibly being TRBD2 (6 bases). V shed 0 bases and J shed 3 bases, with 10 bases lying between them. CDR3 length: 16 residues. CDR1 and CDR2 from the germline V gene are KGHDR and SFDVKD. CDR3 region: CATSDLGGADTGELFF. Written as DNA, the CDR3 is TGTGCCACCAGTGATTTGGGCGGGGCGGACACCGGGGAGCTGTTTTTT.

This clonotype occurred a few times. The rearrangement uses TRBV27 and TRBJ2-2; D possibly corresponds to TRBD1 (5 bases). Trimming stripped 4 bases from V and 7 bases from J, with 10 bases between. CDR1 is MNHEY and CDR2 is SMNVEV in the germline V gene (reference sequence). There are 13 residues in the CDR3. The CDR3 reads CASSYQGNGELFF. CDR3 bases: TGTGCCAGCAGTTATCAGGGTAACGGGGAGCTGTTTTTT.

A word on this clonotype: One end of the junction does not line up with germline, which may come from a read error. V is TRBV10-2 and J is TRBJ1-4; no reliable D call. Looked up from germline, CDR1 is WSHSY and CDR2 is SAAADI. The CDR3 spans 14 residues. This chain's CDR3 is CASSVSPLNEKLLF. The DNA for the CDR3 is TGCGCCAGCAGTGTCTCGCCTTTAAATGAAAAACTGCTTTTT.

In its sample, this clonotype was seen many times. The chain is built from TRBV5-1 and TRBJ1-1; D gene uncertain. The germline V and J ends were trimmed by 3 bases and 1 base, with 7 bases remaining between them. CDR1 is SGHRS, CDR2 YFSETQ, per germline. The CDR3 is 13 residues long. The CDR3 protein is CASSYDANTEAFF. CDR3 bases: TGCGCCAGCAGCTATGACGCGAACACTGAAGCTTTCTTT.

This clonotype came up many times. This rearrangement joins TRBV20-1 to TRBJ1-5, with D hard to call. V lost 4 bases to trimming and J lost 2 bases, with 6 bases between them. The CDR3 loop spans 12 amino acids. CDR1 and CDR2 (germline): DFQATT, SNEGSKA (reference sequence). The CDR3 here is CSATVGNQPQHF. The CDR3 DNA sequence: TGCAGTGCTACGGTGGGCAATCAGCCCCAGCATTTT.

This clonotype has only a few counts. This rearrangement joins TRBV15 to TRBJ1-2; D ambiguous. The CDR3 extends over 12 amino acids. Germline V gene data show CDR1 as LNHNV and CDR2 as YYDKDF (reference sequence). Deletions cut 0 bases from V and 8 bases from J, with 7 bases between. CDR3 region: CATSRDLYGYTF. In DNA form, the CDR3 reads TGTGCCACCAGCAGAGATCTATACGGCTACACCTTC.

In its sample, this clonotype was seen a few times. The chain links TRBV7-2 to TRBJ1-3, with D possibly matching TRBD1 (6 bases). This CDR3 is 13 amino acids long. The V and J ends lost 4 bases and 4 bases respectively, with 8 bases between them. Germline-derived CDR1 and CDR2 are SGHTA and FQGNSA. In DNA form, the CDR3 reads TGTGCCAGCAGCTCAGGGACAGGAAACACCATATATTTT. This encodes CASSSGTGNTIYF.

The chain is built from TRBV5-4 and TRBJ2-3, with D unresolved. The V gene's germline CDR1 is SGHNT and CDR2 YYREEE (reference sequence). Trimming removed 0 bases at V and 6 bases at J, with 11 bases between. This CDR3 comprises 14 residues. The CDR3 DNA sequence: TGTGCCAGCAGCTTGGCCCATGACGCGGATACGCAGTATTTT. Translation gives CASSLAHDADTQYF.

The chain links TRBV29-1 to TRBJ2-7; unclear D gene. Between the trimmed V and J ends, which lost 4 bases and 0 bases, there was a span of 10 bases. CDR3 size: 13 residues. The germline V gene encodes CDR1 SQVTM and CDR2 ANQGSEA. CDR3 nucleotide sequence: TGCAGCGTTGGGAGTCCTAGCTCCTACGAGCAGTACTTC. Translated, it gives CSVGSPSSYEQYF.